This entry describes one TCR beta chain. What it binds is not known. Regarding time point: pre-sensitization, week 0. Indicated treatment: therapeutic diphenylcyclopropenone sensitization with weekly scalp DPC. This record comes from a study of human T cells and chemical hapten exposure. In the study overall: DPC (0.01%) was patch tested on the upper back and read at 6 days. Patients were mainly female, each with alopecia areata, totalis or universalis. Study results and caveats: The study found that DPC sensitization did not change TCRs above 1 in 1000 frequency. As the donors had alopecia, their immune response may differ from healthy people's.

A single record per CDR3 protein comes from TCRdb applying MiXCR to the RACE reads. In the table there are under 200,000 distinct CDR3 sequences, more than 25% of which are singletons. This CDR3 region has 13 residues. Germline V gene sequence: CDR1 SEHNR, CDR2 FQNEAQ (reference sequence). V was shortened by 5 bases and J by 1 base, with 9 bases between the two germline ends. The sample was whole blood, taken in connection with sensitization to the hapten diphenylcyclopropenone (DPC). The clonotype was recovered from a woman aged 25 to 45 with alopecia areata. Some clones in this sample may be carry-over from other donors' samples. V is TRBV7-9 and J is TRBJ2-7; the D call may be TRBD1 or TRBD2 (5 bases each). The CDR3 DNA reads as TGTGCCAGCAGCGGGACCCGATCCTACGAGCAGTACTTC. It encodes CASSGTRSYEQYF.